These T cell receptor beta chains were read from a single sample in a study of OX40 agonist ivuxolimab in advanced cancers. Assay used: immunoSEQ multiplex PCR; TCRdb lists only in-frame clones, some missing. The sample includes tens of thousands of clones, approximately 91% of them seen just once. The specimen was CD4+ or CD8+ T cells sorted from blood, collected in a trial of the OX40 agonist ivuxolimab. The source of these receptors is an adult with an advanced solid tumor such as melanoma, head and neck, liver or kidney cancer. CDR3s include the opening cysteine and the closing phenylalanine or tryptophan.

CASSSRTGTGNQPQHF	TRBV6-5	TRBJ1-5
CSGGPSQETQYF	TRBV29-1	TRBJ2-5
CASSTGIGAETQYF	TRBV6-5	TRBJ2-5
CAITRTADYGYTF	TRBV10-3	TRBJ1-2
CAASSYNEQFF	TRBV27	TRBJ2-1
CANRKGGDSPLHF	TRBV28	TRBJ1-6
CASSPKLAQYF	TRBV28	TRBJ2-3
CASSSAGRIYEQYF	TRBV11-2	TRBJ2-7
CASSPNTGSYEQYF	TRBV7-8	TRBJ2-7
CASSGRGLTGGTQYF	TRBV19	TRBJ2-5
CASSPRDSNTEAFF	TRBV18	TRBJ1-1
CASSLGGYTGELFF	TRBV7-9	TRBJ2-2
CASSPRGLAGLNEQFF	TRBV4-1	TRBJ2-1
CASSLKREGLEQYF	TRBV7-8	.
CASKRSWETQYF	TRBV2	TRBJ2-5
CASIRQGAHNNEQFF	TRBV2	TRBJ2-1
CASSSQGQQETQYF	TRBV28	TRBJ2-5
CASRTQDNTGELFF	TRBV6-6	TRBJ2-2
CASSLEWQLNTEAFF	TRBV7-2	TRBJ1-1
CASSPLMDYGYTF	TRBV18	TRBJ1-2
CASSLSRTGIYEQYF	TRBV5-4	TRBJ2-7
CASSFRAGGGTDTQYF	TRBV7-9	TRBJ2-3
CASSLKLAGPYNEQFF	TRBV11-3	TRBJ2-1
CASSFKSDSNQPQHF	TRBV27	TRBJ1-5
CASSLDFDSYNEQFF	TRBV5-4	TRBJ2-1
CASSAEQETQYF	TRBV18	TRBJ2-5
CASSSIDSYEQYF	TRBV27	.
CASSPSRQGKEKLFF	TRBV18	TRBJ1-4
CASSRSGGGEQYF	TRBV7-6	TRBJ2-7
CASSLAPGLGANVLTF	TRBV5-5	TRBJ2-6
CAWSRQGGQAEAFF	TRBV30	TRBJ1-1
CASSLTGRNTIYF	TRBV11-2	TRBJ1-3
CAWDLAGGLDTQYF	TRBV30	TRBJ2-3
CASSSSGRNYEQYF	TRBV7-8	TRBJ2-7
CASSLPSDSWDTQYF	TRBV5-4	TRBJ2-3
CASSSGAVRKAFF	TRBV5-6	TRBJ1-1
CASANKQGFYGYTF	TRBV6-5	TRBJ1-2
CASSFGGGSYNEQFF	TRBV27	TRBJ2-1
CASSSQGGEQYF	TRBV9	TRBJ2-7
CASNILGLAGAYEQYF	TRBV11-2	TRBJ2-7
CASSVALRVRDNEQFF	TRBV9	TRBJ2-1
CASGGRGVYEQYF	TRBV19	TRBJ2-7
CASTENTEAFF	TRBV6-4	TRBJ1-1
CASSTRQSDPETQYF	TRBV11-3	TRBJ2-5
CASHMTGGYPTDTQYF	TRBV18	TRBJ2-3
CASSVGPSGQESYF	TRBV9	TRBJ2-5
CASSPAGAYEQYF	TRBV18	TRBJ2-7
CASSPGLAGGPGEQFF	TRBV5-4	TRBJ2-1